The sequence of this T cell receptor (beta chain) was determined in a study of blood T cell repertoires in COVID-19. Across the whole study: Samples of COVID-19 (acute and convalescent) were obtained from the United States, Italy and Spain.

Repertoires were generated with immunoSEQ multiplex PCR, while TCRdb's copy carries only in-frame clones and drops some. The sample contains about 130,000 clones, 84% of which appear only once. The specimen was peripheral blood. The sequence derives from a human donor in a cohort sampled during active COVID-19.

The CDR3 nucleotides read TGCGCCAGCAGCTTGGAGGGAGAAGCCGGCTATGGCTACACCTTC. It translates to CASSLEGEAGYGYTF. The chain employs TRBV5-1 and TRBJ1-2; D not resolved. CDR1 SGHRS and CDR2 YFSETQ come from the germline V gene. Trimming removed 0 bases at V and 4 bases at J, with 13 bases between. The CDR3 is made up of 15 amino acids.